Below, 29 T cell receptor beta chains from the same sample are listed, as sequenced in a study of blood T cell repertoires in COVID-19. The assay was immunoSEQ multiplex PCR, and TCRdb's table has in-frame clones only and misses some. Here the sample spans hundreds of thousands of clones, 80% to 90% being singletons. Sequenced input: peripheral blood. The origin of the receptors is a woman between 65 and 79 years old with COVID-19, enrolled during active disease.

The V and J genes are TRBV6-7 and TRBJ2-5; TRBD2 aligns across 10 bases. TRBV6-7 is flagged as an ORF with uncertain function. CDR3 size: 20 residues. The trim removed 2 bases at V and 4 bases at J, leaving 19 bases unmatched. The CDR3 bases are TGTGCCAGCAGTTACCCCGAGCGGGAGGGCCCTCGAATAATAATAGAGACCCAGTACTTC. This translates into CASSYPEREGPRIIIETQYF.

J is TRBJ1-2 and V is TRBV3-1 (or the pseudogene TRBV3-2); D is possibly TRBD1 (5 bases). The V end was cut by 3 bases, the J end by 8 bases, with 10 bases between. Germline CDR1 is LGHDT and CDR2 is YNNKEL (reference sequence). CDR3 size: 12 residues. This chain's CDR3 is CASSQGGPGYTF. CDR3 bases: TGTGCCAGCAGCCAGGGGGGACCAGGCTACACCTTC.

This clone appeared a few times. J is TRBJ1-5 and V is TRBV7-2; no clear D gene. This CDR3 has 12 amino acids. The V end lost 2 bases, the J end lost 9 bases, and 8 bases lay between the germline ends. CDR1 and CDR2 from the germline V gene are SGHTA and FQGNSA. The CDR3 region has the DNA TGTGCCAGCAGCTTATGGAGTGGGCCCCAGCATTTT. It is translated as CASSLWSGPQHF.

This rearrangement joins TRBV9 to TRBJ2-1; 11 bases line up with TRBD1. The junction had 12 bases not matched to a gene; V was cut back by 4 bases and J by 6 bases. The V gene's germline CDR1 is SGDLS and CDR2 YYNGEE. The CDR3 contains 17 residues. The CDR3 DNA is TGTGCCAGCAGCCCCTCGTTTGGGACAGGGGGGGGCAATGAGCAGTTCTTC. It translates to CASSPSFGTGGGNEQFF.

The chain recombines TRBV5-1 with TRBJ1-1; TRBD1 matches at 8 bases. Per germline, CDR1 SGHRS and CDR2 YFSETQ. The CDR3 sequence is 16 residues long. V trimming: 4 bases; J trimming: 6 bases; junction bases outside the gene matches: 14. The CDR3 DNA reads TGCGCCAGCAGCCTAGGACAGGGTAGGCGAATAGCTGAAGCTTTCTTT. Its translation is CASSLGQGRRIAEAFF.

The chain joins TRBV3-1 (or the pseudogene TRBV3-2) to TRBJ2-7; TRBD1 aligns across 10 bases. In germline, CDR1 is LGHDT, CDR2 YNNKEL (reference sequence). Trimming cost V 1 base and J 3 bases; bases outside gene matches: 6. This CDR3 contains 16 residues. The CDR3 region has the DNA TGTGCCAGCAGCCAAGGCCCGGGACAGGGGTTCTACGAGCAGTACTTC. Translated, it gives CASSQGPGQGFYEQYF.

J is TRBJ2-7 and V is TRBV11-2, with 10 bases lining up with TRBD2. V shed 5 bases and J 3 bases; nucleotides not matched to a gene: 16. The CDR3 is 18 residues long. Germline-derived CDR1 and CDR2 are SGHAT and FQNNGV. This CDR3 reads CASSPIPPTSGMSYEQYF. CDR3 nucleotides: TGTGCCAGCAGCCCAATTCCCCCTACTAGCGGGATGAGCTACGAGCAGTACTTC.

The chain employs TRBV5-6 and TRBJ2-3; 11 nucleotides match TRBD2. CDR1 is SGHDT and CDR2 is YYEEEE in the germline V gene. The CDR3 is 17 amino acids. V lost 4 bases, J lost 2 bases, and 9 bases stayed unmatched. The CDR3 nucleotides read TGTGCCAGCAGCCAATTACTAGCGGGAGAATCCACAGATACGCAGTATTTT. Translating it yields CASSQLLAGESTDTQYF.

This clone came up a few times. The J gene is TRBJ2-2, the V gene TRBV19, with 8 positions matching TRBD1. V was pared by 3 bases and J by 4 bases, with 7 bases of the junction left unmatched. Germline V gene lookup returns CDR1 LNHDA and CDR2 SQIVND (reference sequence). This CDR3 contains 16 residues. The CDR3 DNA reads as TGTGCCAGTAGTATTAGGGTTCAGGGGGCCACCGGGGAGCTGTTTTTT. It yields the protein CASSIRVQGATGELFF.

V and J are TRBV6-5 and TRBJ1-2; D perhaps matches TRBD1 (6 bases). V was clipped by 1 base and J by 8 bases, with 11 bases between them. Germline CDR1 MNHEY, CDR2 SVGAGI. This CDR3 contains 13 residues. The CDR3 bases are TGTGCCAGCAGTTACTGGCGGGGGGCGGGCTACACCTTC. Amino acids: CASSYWRGAGYTF.

This clone was seen once. This chain uses TRBV19 with TRBJ2-1; 7 bases are a match to TRBD2. The J segment lost 3 bases and the V segment lost 7 bases, leaving 6 bases of the junction unmatched. The germline V gene has CDR1 LNHDA and CDR2 SQIVND (reference sequence). The CDR3 is made up of 14 amino acids. This CDR3 reads CASTPGTNYNEQFF. CDR3 sequence (DNA): TGTGCCAGTACCCCGGGGACTAACTACAATGAGCAGTTCTTC.

The chain couples TRBV5-6 to TRBJ1-5; D call uncertain. There are 15 residues in the CDR3. Per germline, CDR1 SGHDT and CDR2 YYEEEE. V was shortened by 1 base and J by 2 bases, with 10 bases between the two germline ends. DNA of the CDR3: TGTGCCAGCAGCTTGAACGGGTTGGGCAATCAGCCCCAGCATTTT. It yields the protein CASSLNGLGNQPQHF.

This clone appeared once. V is TRBV5-1 and J is TRBJ2-3, with TRBD2 matching 7 bases. This CDR3 contains 15 residues. V was pared by 6 bases and J by 0 bases, with 7 bases of the junction left unmatched. The germline gives CDR1 SGHRS, CDR2 YFSETQ. The chain's CDR3 is CASKASGSSTDTQYF. DNA for the CDR3: TGCGCCAGCAAGGCTAGCGGTTCTAGCACAGATACGCAGTATTTT.

The chain carries TRBV7-8 and TRBJ1-1; 9 nucleotides align to TRBD1. The CDR3 runs to 14 residues. The germline CDR1 and CDR2 sequences are SGHVS and FQNEAQ. With V trimmed by 5 bases and J by 5 bases, 6 bases remained unmatched. CDR3 nucleotides: TGTGCCAGCAGCCCGACAGGGGGAAAGACTGAAGCTTTCTTT. As protein: CASSPTGGKTEAFF.

This clone came up once. The chain employs TRBV6-6 and TRBJ1-6; D is undetermined. CDR1 and CDR2 (germline): MNHNY, SVGAGI (reference sequence). V was trimmed by 6 bases and J by 9 bases, leaving 15 bases between them. This CDR3 comprises 14 residues. The CDR3 nucleotides read TGTGCCAGCAGCCCTACCTTAATTGGTTCACCCCTCCACTTT. Translating gives CASSPTLIGSPLHF.

The chain uses TRBV4-3 and TRBJ2-7; 8 bases fit TRBD1. This CDR3 is 13 amino acids long. The V gene end was trimmed by 0 bases and the J gene end by 11 bases; junction bases not matched to a gene: 6. CDR1 is LGHNA, CDR2 YSLEER, per germline. CDR3 loop: CASSQDRQGKKYF. In nucleotides, the CDR3 is TGCGCCAGCAGCCAAGATCGACAGGGGAAAAAGTACTTC.

This chain uses TRBV6-5 with TRBJ2-1, with D maybe TRBD1 (5 bases). This CDR3 has 12 amino acids. V gave up 3 bases and J gave up 6 bases, with 6 bases separating them. CDR1 and CDR2 (germline): MNHEY, SVGAGI. CDR3 sequence (DNA): TGTGCCAGCAGTTATAGGGGCAATGAGCAGTTCTTC. Protein product: CASSYRGNEQFF.

The chain joins TRBV12-3 or TRBV12-4 to TRBJ2-4; D is possibly TRBD2 (6 bases). Trimming cost V 3 bases and J 4 bases, with 7 bases left between them. The CDR3 runs 13 residues. CDR3 bases: TGTGCCAGCAGTTTTGGAGGGAAAAACATTCAGTACTTC. Amino acids: CASSFGGKNIQYF.

This chain joins TRBV30 and TRBJ1-1; 9 positions agree with TRBD1. V trimming: 3 bases; J trimming: 5 bases; junction bases outside the gene matches: 7. Germline V gene sequence: CDR1 GTSNPN, CDR2 SVGIG (reference sequence). The CDR3 is 14 amino acids. The CDR3 nucleotides read TGTGCCTGGAGGGGGGACAGGGTGTTGACTGAAGCTTTCTTT. This codes for CAWRGDRVLTEAFF.

The chain uses TRBV2 and TRBJ2-1; TRBD2 aligns across 14 bases. The CDR3 has 15 residues. The trim removed 6 bases at V and 9 bases at J, leaving 7 bases unmatched. The germline V gene has CDR1 SNHLY and CDR2 FYNNEI. In DNA, the CDR3 is TGTGCCAGCAGCGTGACTAGCGGGAGGGCCCGTGAGCAGTTCTTC. Encoded protein: CASSVTSGRAREQFF.

The chain uses TRBV13 and TRBJ1-1; possible D gene TRBD1, 6 bases. Trimming removed 5 bases from V and 0 bases from J, with 19 bases in between. CDR1 and CDR2 (germline): PRHDT, FYEKMQ (reference sequence). This CDR3 has 17 amino acids. The DNA of the CDR3 is TGTGCCAGCAGCAAAAAGGCGGACAGAGGAATGAACACTGAAGCTTTCTTT. Translation: CASSKKADRGMNTEAFF.

This clone was observed a single time. This chain links TRBV2 with TRBJ1-2; possibly TRBD1 for D (6 bases). V was pared by 11 bases and J by 0 bases, with 16 bases between. This CDR3 has 14 amino acids. Germline loops: CDR1 SNHLY, CDR2 FYNNEI. The CDR3 protein is CAGRQDLSNYGYTF. The CDR3 DNA sequence: TGTGCCGGTAGACAGGACCTTTCTAACTATGGCTACACCTTC.

J is TRBJ2-1 and V is TRBV6-5, with unresolved D. Per germline, CDR1 MNHEY and CDR2 SVGAGI. This CDR3 has 15 amino acids. V was clipped by 3 bases and J by 4 bases, with 13 bases between them. CDR3 in DNA: TGTGCCAGCAGTTATGGCGGCGGAACTTACAATGAGCAGTTCTTC. The encoded protein is CASSYGGGTYNEQFF.

This sequence joins TRBV13 and TRBJ1-4; D is uncertain. Germline-derived CDR1 and CDR2 are PRHDT and FYEKMQ (reference sequence). The length of the CDR3 is 18 residues. Trimming pared 4 bases from V and 2 bases from J, leaving 20 bases between. Here the CDR3 reads CASSSQKLASETNEKLFF. The CDR3 coding sequence is TGTGCCAGCAGCTCACAAAAATTAGCGTCGGAGACTAATGAAAAACTGTTTTTT.

V and J are TRBV3-1 (or the pseudogene TRBV3-2) and TRBJ2-7; possibly TRBD2 for D (5 bases). Trimming stripped 0 bases from V and 0 bases from J, with 6 bases between. CDR1 and CDR2 (germline): LGHDT, YNNKEL (reference sequence). The CDR3 is 14 amino acids. CDR3 residues: CASSQELVSYEQYF. The CDR3 DNA follows: TGTGCCAGCAGCCAAGAACTAGTCTCCTACGAGCAGTACTTC.

The rearrangement links TRBV19 to TRBJ1-1, with 7 bases that match TRBD1. The junction had 9 bases not matched to a gene; V was cut back by 4 bases and J by 4 bases. CDR3 size: 15 residues. Looked up from germline, CDR1 is LNHDA and CDR2 is SQIVND (reference sequence). The CDR3 coding sequence is TGTGCCAGTAGTACTATACAGGGGTACGGCACTGAAGCTTTCTTT. Translating it yields CASSTIQGYGTEAFF.

This sequence joins TRBV15 and TRBJ2-7; TRBD1 agrees at 9 bases. Losses at the gene ends were 1 base for V and 2 bases for J; bases not matched to a gene: 3. Germline V gives CDR1 LNHNV, CDR2 YYDKDF (reference sequence). CDR3 length: 15 amino acids. This CDR3 is CATSRGGTGTYEQYF. For the CDR3, the DNA is TGTGCCACCAGCAGAGGGGGGACAGGGACCTACGAGCAGTACTTC. The variable domain in full, completed from reference TRBV15 and TRBJ2-7, reads DAMVIQNPRYQVTQFGKPVTLSCSQTLNHNVMYWYQQKSSQAPKLLFHYYDKDFNNEADTPDNFQSRRPNTSFCFLDIRSPGLGDTAMYLCATSRGGTGTYEQYFGPGTRLTVT.

The genes are TRBV30 and TRBJ1-6; D is uncertain. The CDR3 spans 15 residues. V was shortened by 5 bases and J by 1 base, with 12 bases between the two germline ends. Germline CDR1 and CDR2: GTSNPN and SVGIG (reference sequence). The CDR3 DNA reads as TGTGCCTGGGGAATCGCGGAATCCTATAATTCACCCCTCCACTTT. It codes for CAWGIAESYNSPLHF. The variable domain in full, completed from reference TRBV30 and TRBJ1-6, reads SQTIHQWPATLVQPVGSPLSLECTVEGTSNPNLYWYRQAAGRGLQLLFYSVGIGQISSEVPQNLSASRPQDRQFILSSKKLLLSDSGFYLCAWGIAESYNSPLHFGNGTRLTVT.

CDR3 coding DNA: TGTGCCAGTAGTATGGTCGGTCAGCCCCAGCATTTT. Protein: CASSMVGQPQHF. The chain has TRBV19 and TRBJ1-5; no firm D call. Germline V gene lookup returns CDR1 LNHDA and CDR2 SQIVND (reference sequence). The CDR3 spans 12 residues. The V gene lost 3 bases and the J gene lost 6 bases, with 6 bases spanning the gap.